The 11 T cell receptor beta chains in this list originate from one sample, sequenced in a study of T cells in Graves' hyperthyroidism and ophthalmopathy. Amplified TCR beta CDR3 regions derived from RNA transcripts. Carried out on the TCR CDR3, a first-round RT-PCR used the HTBI primer set. TCRdb used MiXCR to reprocess the multiplex PCR reads, holding one entry per CDR3 protein. The sample comprises a few hundred thousand distinct CDR3 sequences, around 42% of which are singletons, and around 8% rests with the top ten. The material sequenced was peripheral blood or thyroid tissue (not recorded which). These receptors all come from a woman between 18 and 30 years old with Graves' hyperthyroidism.

This clonotype was seen many times. This sequence joins TRBV24-1 and TRBJ1-2, with 9 bases aligning to TRBD1. The CDR3 loop spans 15 amino acids. Losses at the gene ends were 3 bases for V and 5 bases for J; bases not matched to a gene: 6. The V gene's germline CDR1 is KGHDR and CDR2 SFDVKD. CDR3 residues: CATSDRTGTGYGYTF. The CDR3 DNA sequence: TGTGCCACCAGTGATCGCACCGGGACAGGGTATGGCTACACCTTC.

This clonotype was found many times. V is TRBV29-1 and J is TRBJ2-2, with 7 bases lining up with TRBD2. The CDR3 loop spans 15 amino acids. With V trimmed by 8 bases and J by 1 base, 10 bases remained unmatched. CDR1 SQVTM and CDR2 ANQGSEA come from the germline V gene. The CDR3 here is CSPGHQRGNTGELFF. CDR3 nucleotide sequence: TGCAGCCCCGGCCATCAGCGGGGGAACACCGGGGAGCTGTTTTTT.

In this sample, this clonotype turned up many times. The chain employs TRBV12-3 or TRBV12-4 and TRBJ1-5, with a tentative D call TRBD1 (5 bases). This CDR3 region has 15 residues. V dropped 2 bases and J dropped 6 bases, with 14 bases sitting between them. CDR3 residues: CASSLYGGGVQPQHF. The CDR3 DNA is TGTGCCAGCAGTTTATACGGGGGAGGTGTTCAGCCCCAGCATTTT.

This clonotype was seen a handful of times. This rearrangement joins TRBV7-9 to TRBJ1-2, with D maybe TRBD1 (5 bases). Trimming pared 8 bases from V and 0 bases from J, leaving 22 bases between. Germline CDR1 is SEHNR and CDR2 is FQNEAQ (reference sequence). CDR3 size: 17 residues. Here the CDR3 DNA reads TGTGCCAGCTCACCCAGAGTCGGGGGGGGAGCTAACTATGGCTACACCTTC. Translation: CASSPRVGGGANYGYTF. The variable domain in full, with the rest retrieved from reference TRBV7-9 and TRBJ1-2, is DTGVSQNPRHKITKRGQNVTFRCDPISEHNRLYWYRQTLGQGPEFLTYFQNEAQLEKSRLLSDRFSAERPKGSFSTLEIQRTEQGDSAMYLCASSPRVGGGANYGYTFGSGTRLTVV.

This chain links TRBV7-2 with TRBJ1-6; 8 bases align to TRBD1. There are 16 residues in the CDR3. Germline assignment: CDR1 SGHTA and CDR2 FQGNSA. V lost 1 base, J lost 7 bases, and 6 bases stayed unmatched. The CDR3 protein is CASSLDQGAPNSPLHF. The CDR3 nucleotides read TGTGCCAGCAGCTTAGACCAGGGGGCGCCGAATTCACCCCTCCACTTT.

This clonotype was observed at least ten times. The chain is built from TRBV12-3 or TRBV12-4 and TRBJ2-2; D perhaps matches TRBD1 (6 bases). This CDR3 contains 15 residues. V lost 1 base, J lost 1 base, and 7 bases lay in between. The CDR3 protein is CASSLGRGNTGELFF. CDR3 DNA: TGTGCCAGCAGTTTAGGCAGGGGGAACACCGGGGAGCTGTTTTTT.

This rearrangement joins TRBV20-1 to TRBJ2-5; a possible D gene is TRBD2 (5 bases). The CDR3 is 11 residues long. Germline V gene sequence: CDR1 DFQATT, CDR2 SNEGSKA (reference sequence). The CDR3: CRPGVQETQYF. DNA for the CDR3: TGCAGGCCCGGGGTCCAAGAGACCCAGTACTTC.

The count of this clonotype is one. This clone may be a read error of a much larger clone one base away. The genes are TRBV29-1 and TRBJ1-2; a possible D gene is TRBD1 (5 bases). Germline CDR1 is SQVTM and CDR2 is ANQGSEA. The CDR3 is 12 residues long. V was pared by 5 bases and J by 4 bases, with 11 bases between. CDR3: CSVRAGRYGYTF. The CDR3 DNA reads as TGCAGCGTTAGGGCAGGGCGCTATGGCTACACCTTC.

V gene TRBV29-1 combines with J gene TRBJ1-2, with 8 bases identical to TRBD1. The CDR3 sequence is 12 residues long. V was pared by 4 bases and J by 4 bases, with 2 bases of the junction left unmatched. Per germline, CDR1 SQVTM and CDR2 ANQGSEA. Here the CDR3 DNA reads TGCAGCGTTGGTACAGGGGGCTATGGCTACACCTTC. Translating it yields CSVGTGGYGYTF.

This chain joins TRBV29-1 and TRBJ2-5; D remains unclear. Germline V lookup: CDR1 SQVTM, CDR2 ANQGSEA. The CDR3 contains 12 residues. Trimming removed 4 bases at V and 2 bases at J, with 8 bases between. CDR3 in amino acids: CSVAGRQETQYF. The CDR3 DNA reads as TGCAGCGTTGCAGGACGACAAGAGACCCAGTACTTC.

The chain joins TRBV5-8 to TRBJ1-2, with D perhaps TRBD1 (6 bases). Germline assignment: CDR1 SGHTS and CDR2 YDEGEE. CDR3 size: 14 residues. Trimming took 0 bases from V and 6 from J, leaving 12 bases between them. The CDR3 nucleotides are TGTGCCAGCAGCTTGGTAGGGGGGACTCATGGCTACACCTTC. It yields the protein CASSLVGGTHGYTF. The full variable domain, in which reference TRBV5-8 and TRBJ1-2 provide the parts outside the CDR3, is EAGVTQSPTHLIKTRGQQATLRCSPISGHTSVYWYQQALGLGLQFLLWYDEGEERNRGNFPPRFSGRQFPNYSSELNVNALELEDSALYLCASSLVGGTHGYTFGSGTRLTVV.